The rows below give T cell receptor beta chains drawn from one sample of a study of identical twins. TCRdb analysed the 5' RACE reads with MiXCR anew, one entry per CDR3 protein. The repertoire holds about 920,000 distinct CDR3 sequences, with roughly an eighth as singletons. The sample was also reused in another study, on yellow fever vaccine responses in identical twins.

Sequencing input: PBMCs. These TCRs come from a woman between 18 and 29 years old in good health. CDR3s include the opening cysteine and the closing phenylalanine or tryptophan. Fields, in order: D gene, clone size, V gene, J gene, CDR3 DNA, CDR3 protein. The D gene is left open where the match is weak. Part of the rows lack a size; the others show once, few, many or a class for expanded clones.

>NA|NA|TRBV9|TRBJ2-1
TGTGCCAGCACCCCCTTTGAATCCACCTACAATGAGCAGTTCTTC
CASTPFESTYNEQFF
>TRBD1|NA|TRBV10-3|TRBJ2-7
TGTGCCATCAGTGAGGGACAGGGGGATGAGCAGTACTTC
CAISEGQGDEQYF
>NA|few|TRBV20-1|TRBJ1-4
TGCAGTGCGGCGGGCCAGGGTAATGAAAAACTGTTTTTT
CSAAGQGNEKLFF
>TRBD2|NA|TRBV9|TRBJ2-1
TGTGCCAGCAGCGTCGGTAGCGGGAGTTCCTACAATGAGCAGTTCTTC
CASSVGSGSSYNEQFF
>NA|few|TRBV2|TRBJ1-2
TGTGCCAGCAGTGAACTGCAGGGTTCATATGGCTACACCTTC
CASSELQGSYGYTF
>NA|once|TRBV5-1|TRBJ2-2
TGCGCCAGCGGACAGAACACCGGGGAGCTGTTTTTT
CASGQNTGELFF
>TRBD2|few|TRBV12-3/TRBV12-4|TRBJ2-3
TGTGCCAGCAGTTTAGGACTAGCTCGGGGAGATACGCAGTATTTT
CASSLGLARGDTQYF
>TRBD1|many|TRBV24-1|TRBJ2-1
TGTGCCACCAGTGGGGGGACAGTAGATAATGAGCAGTTCTTC
CATSGGTVDNEQFF
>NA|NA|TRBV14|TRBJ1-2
TGTGCCAGCAGCCGGGAGCGCGGCCATGGCTACACCTTC
CASSRERGHGYTF
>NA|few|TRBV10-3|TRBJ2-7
TGTGCCATCCGGGCGGGGTTGGACGAGCAGTACTTC
CAIRAGLDEQYF
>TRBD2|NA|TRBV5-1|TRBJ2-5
TGCGCCAGCAGCCATACGGGGGGGCGAGAGACCCAGTACTTC
CASSHTGGRETQYF
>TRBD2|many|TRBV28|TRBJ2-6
TGTGCCAGCAGTTTCGGGGGGTCTGGGGCCAACGTCCTGACTTTC
CASSFGGSGANVLTF
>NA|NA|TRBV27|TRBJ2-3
TGTGCCAGCAGTCCCATCGGAGGGCCTTTGACGCAGTATTTT
CASSPIGGPLTQYF
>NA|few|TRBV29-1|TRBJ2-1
TGCAGCGGGGCCCGAGGGGACGACTTCTCCTACAATGAGCAGTTCTTC
CSGARGDDFSYNEQFF
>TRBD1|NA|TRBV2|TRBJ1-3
TGTGCCACCCGACAGGGCTCTGGAAACACCATATATTTT
CATRQGSGNTIYF
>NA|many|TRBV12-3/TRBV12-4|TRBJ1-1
TGTGCCAGCAGTTTAGGGGGAATCCCTGAAGCTTTCTTT
CASSLGGIPEAFF
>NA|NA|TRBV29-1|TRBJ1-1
TGCAGCGTTGAACGTCGACAGGCGGACACTGAAGCTTTCTTT
CSVERRQADTEAFF
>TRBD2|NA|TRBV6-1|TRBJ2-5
TGTGCCAGCGGGGGACTAGCGGGAGGGGAGACCCAGTACTTC
CASGGLAGGETQYF
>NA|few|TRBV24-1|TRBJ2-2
TGTGCCACCAGTTTAGACAGTTACTCCGGGGAGCTGTTTTTT
CATSLDSYSGELFF
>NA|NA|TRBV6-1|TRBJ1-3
TGTGCCAGCGCGGACAGCTCTGGAAACACCATATATTTT
CASADSSGNTIYF
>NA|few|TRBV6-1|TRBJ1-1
TGTGCCAGCATGAGGGTAATGAACACTGAAGCTTTCTTT
CASMRVMNTEAFF
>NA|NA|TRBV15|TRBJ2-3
TGTGCCACCAGCAGAGATCCGGGTAGCTCAGATACGCAGTATTTT
CATSRDPGSSDTQYF
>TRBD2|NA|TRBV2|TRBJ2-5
TGTGCCAGCAAACTAGCGGGGCTCATATCAGAGACCCAGTACTTC
CASKLAGLISETQYF
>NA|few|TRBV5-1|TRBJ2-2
TGCGCCAGCAGCTTGGTCCAGGGTTCCGGGGAGCTGTTTTTT
CASSLVQGSGELFF
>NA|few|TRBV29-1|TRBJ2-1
TGCAGCGTACTAGGCAATGAGCAGTTCTTC
CSVLGNEQFF
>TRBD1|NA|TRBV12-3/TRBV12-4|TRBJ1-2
TGTGCCAGCAGGAAGACAGGGGTGGGTAACTATGGCTACACCTTC
CASRKTGVGNYGYTF
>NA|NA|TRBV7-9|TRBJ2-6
TGTGCCAGCAGCTTAGGTGCCAGTCCCTCTGGGGCCAACGTCCTGACTTTC
CASSLGASPSGANVLTF
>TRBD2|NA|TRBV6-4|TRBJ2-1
TGTGCCAGCAGCGCGACTAGCGGGGGTTACAATGAGCAGTTCTTC
CASSATSGGYNEQFF
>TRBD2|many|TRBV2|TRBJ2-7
TGTGCCAGCGGCCCCGGACTAGCCTACGAGCAGTACTTC
CASGPGLAYEQYF